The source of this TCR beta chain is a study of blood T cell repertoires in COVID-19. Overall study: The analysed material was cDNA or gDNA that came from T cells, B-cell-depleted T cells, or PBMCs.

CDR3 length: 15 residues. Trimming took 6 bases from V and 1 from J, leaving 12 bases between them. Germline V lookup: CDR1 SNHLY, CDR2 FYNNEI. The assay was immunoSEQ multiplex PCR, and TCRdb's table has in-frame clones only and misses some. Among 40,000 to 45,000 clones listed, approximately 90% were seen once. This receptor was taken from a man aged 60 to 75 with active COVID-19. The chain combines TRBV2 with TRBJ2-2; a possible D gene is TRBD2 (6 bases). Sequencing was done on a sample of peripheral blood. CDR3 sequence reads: CASSQGLRNTGELFF. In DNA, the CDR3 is TGTGCCAGCAGCCAGGGACTCCGGAACACCGGGGAGCTGTTTTTT.